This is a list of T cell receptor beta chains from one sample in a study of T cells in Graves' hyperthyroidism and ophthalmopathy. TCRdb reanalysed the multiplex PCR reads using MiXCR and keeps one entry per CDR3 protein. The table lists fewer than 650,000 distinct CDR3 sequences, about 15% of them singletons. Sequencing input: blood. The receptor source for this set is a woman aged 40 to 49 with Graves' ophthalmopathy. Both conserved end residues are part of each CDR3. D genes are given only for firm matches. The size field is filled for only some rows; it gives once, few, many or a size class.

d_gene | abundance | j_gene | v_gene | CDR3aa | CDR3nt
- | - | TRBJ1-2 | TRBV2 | CASSDMSVYGYTF | TGTGCCAGCAGTGATATGTCAGTTTATGGCTACACCTTC
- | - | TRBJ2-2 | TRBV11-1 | CASSLTSTANTGELFF | TGTGCCAGCAGCTTAACCTCGACGGCGAACACCGGGGAGCTGTTTTTT
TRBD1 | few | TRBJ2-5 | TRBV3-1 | CASSQRGQQGTQYF | TGTGCCAGCAGCCAAAGGGGACAGCAGGGGACCCAGTACTTC
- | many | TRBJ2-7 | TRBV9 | CASSPQPNPAYEQYF | TGTGCCAGCAGCCCCCAGCCTAATCCTGCCTACGAGCAGTACTTC
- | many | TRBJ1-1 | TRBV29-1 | CSALDRRRNTEAFF | TGCAGCGCCCTTGACAGACGGAGGAACACTGAAGCTTTCTTT
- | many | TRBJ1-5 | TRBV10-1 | CARSRRQILQKGQPQHF | TGCGCCAGAAGCCGGAGACAGATCCTCCAAAAGGGTCAGCCCCAGCATTTT
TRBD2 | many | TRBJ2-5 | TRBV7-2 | CASSLAGTSWETQYF | TGTGCCAGCAGCTTAGCTGGGACTAGCTGGGAGACCCAGTACTTC
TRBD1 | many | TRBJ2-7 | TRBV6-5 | CASSYSTGGILGEQYF | TGTGCCAGCAGTTACTCGACAGGGGGCATTTTGGGCGAGCAGTACTTC
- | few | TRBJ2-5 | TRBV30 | CAWRLQQETQYF | TGTGCCTGGAGGTTACAGCAAGAGACCCAGTACTTC
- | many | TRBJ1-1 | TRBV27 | CASSLGGIGFGTEAFF | TGTGCCAGCAGTTTAGGAGGGATTGGTTTCGGCACTGAAGCTTTCTTT
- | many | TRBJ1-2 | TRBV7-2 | CASSLQTYGYTF | TGTGCCAGCAGCTTACAGACATATGGCTACACCTTC
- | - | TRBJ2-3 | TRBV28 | CASTRESSTDTQYF | TGTGCCAGCACCCGCGAGAGCAGCACAGATACGCAGTATTTT
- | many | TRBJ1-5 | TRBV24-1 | CATSDPTGCMHF | TGTGCCACCAGTGACCCGACAGGTTGCATGCATTTT
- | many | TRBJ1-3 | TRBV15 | CATSRVQSGNTIYF | TGTGCCACCAGCAGAGTACAGTCTGGAAACACCATATATTTT
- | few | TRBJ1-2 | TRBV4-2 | CASSQVQKDHYGYTF | TGTGCCAGCAGCCAAGTTCAGAAGGACCACTATGGCTACACCTTC
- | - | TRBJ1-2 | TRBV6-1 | CASSPQGTDGYTF | TGTGCCAGCAGCCCACAGGGTACGGATGGCTACACCTTC
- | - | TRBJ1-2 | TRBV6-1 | CASTLGRIYGYTF | TGTGCCAGCACCCTGGGACGCATCTATGGCTACACCTTC
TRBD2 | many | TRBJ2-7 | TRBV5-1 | CASSLGTSGIYEQYF | TGTGCCAGCAGCTTAGGGACTAGCGGGATTTACGAGCAGTACTTC
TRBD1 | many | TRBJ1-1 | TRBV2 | CASTDRGRDEAFF | TGTGCCAGCACAGACAGGGGGCGCGATGAAGCTTTCTTT
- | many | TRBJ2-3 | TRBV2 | CASSEWGPEADTQYF | TGTGCCAGCAGTGAATGGGGACCGGAGGCAGATACGCAGTATTTT
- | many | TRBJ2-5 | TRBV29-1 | CSVEDPWQETQYF | TGCAGCGTTGAAGATCCCTGGCAAGAGACCCAGTACTTC
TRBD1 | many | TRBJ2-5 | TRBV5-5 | CASGGQDRAFQETQYF | TGTGCCAGCGGAGGTCAGGACAGGGCCTTCCAAGAGACCCAGTACTTC
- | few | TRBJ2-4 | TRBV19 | CASRPALGNIQYF | TGTGCCAGTCGGCCAGCGCTGGGAAACATTCAGTACTTC
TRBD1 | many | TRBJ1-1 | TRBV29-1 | CSVEEQGDTEAFF | TGCAGCGTTGAAGAGCAGGGGGACACTGAAGCTTTCTTT
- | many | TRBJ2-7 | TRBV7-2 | CASSQWDSGQHF | TGTGCCAGCAGCCAGTGGGATTCAGGGCAGCACTTC